Listed below are T cell receptor beta chains from one sample, sequenced in a study of blood T cell repertoires in COVID-19. Sequencing used immunoSEQ multiplex PCR; TCRdb keeps in-frame clones, though not all of them. The sample holds 150,000 to 200,000 clones; around 84% are singletons and the top ten take more than 12%. Sequencing used peripheral blood. All receptors derive from a woman in her seventies with COVID-19, enrolled during active disease. CDR3s include the opening cysteine and the closing phenylalanine or tryptophan. The D gene is left open where the match is weak. The size entry is marked missing in some rows and otherwise reads once, few, many or a size class.

V gene: TRBV7-3
J gene: TRBJ2-3
clone size: .
D gene: TRBD1
CDR3 length: 16
CDR3 DNA: TGTGCCAGCAGCCCCGGGACAGCATCTTCTGGGGGTACGCAGTATTTT
CDR3 protein: CASSPGTASSGGTQYF

V gene: TRBV27
J gene: TRBJ1-3
clone size: few
D gene: .
CDR3 length: 14
CDR3 DNA: TGTGCCAGCAGTTTAAATTCTCCCCGGAACACCATATATTTT
CDR3 protein: CASSLNSPRNTIYF

V gene: TRBV7-9
J gene: TRBJ2-6
clone size: .
D gene: TRBD1
CDR3 length: 18
CDR3 DNA: TGTGCCAGCAGCGTTCACCGGGACAGCAACTCTGGGGCCAACGTCCTGACTTTC
CDR3 protein: CASSVHRDSNSGANVLTF

V gene: TRBV21-1
J gene: TRBJ2-7
clone size: .
D gene: .
CDR3 length: 12
CDR3 DNA: TGTGCCCGAAGGGACAGGGACTACGAGCAGTACTTC
CDR3 protein: CARRDRDYEQYF

V gene: TRBV19
J gene: TRBJ1-1
clone size: .
D gene: .
CDR3 length: 12
CDR3 DNA: TGTGCCATTTCGGACAGGAACACTGAAGCTTTCTTT
CDR3 protein: CAISDRNTEAFF

V gene: TRBV6-5
J gene: TRBJ2-1
clone size: .
D gene: .
CDR3 length: 12
CDR3 DNA: TGTGCCAGCAGTCTCCAGGGCGATGAGCAGTTCTTC
CDR3 protein: CASSLQGDEQFF

V gene: TRBV6-5
J gene: TRBJ2-2
clone size: few
D gene: TRBD2
CDR3 length: 13
CDR3 DNA: TGTGCCAGCATGAGCGGGAGGGCCGGGGAGCTGTTTTTT
CDR3 protein: CASMSGRAGELFF

V gene: TRBV3-1/TRBV3-2
J gene: TRBJ2-1
clone size: .
D gene: .
CDR3 length: 16
CDR3 DNA: TGTGCCAGCAGCCAAGGTGGGCGGGTCTGGGTAAATGAGCAGTTCTTC
CDR3 protein: CASSQGGRVWVNEQFF

V gene: TRBV10-1
J gene: TRBJ2-3
clone size: .
D gene: TRBD2
CDR3 length: 21
CDR3 DNA: TGCGCCAGCTGTGACCGCCGGGGGGGCGGGAGGGCCTCACCAGCCACAGATACGCAGTATTTT
CDR3 protein: CASCDRRGGGRASPATDTQYF

V gene: TRBV20-1
J gene: TRBJ1-1
clone size: once
D gene: .
CDR3 length: 13
CDR3 DNA: TGCAGTGCTAGTAGACTTATGAACACTGAAGCTTTCTTT
CDR3 protein: CSASRLMNTEAFF

V gene: TRBV5-6
J gene: TRBJ2-1
clone size: .
D gene: .
CDR3 length: 13
CDR3 DNA: TGTGCCAGCAGCCGCGCGGACTGGAATGAGCAGTTCTTC
CDR3 protein: CASSRADWNEQFF

V gene: TRBV9
J gene: TRBJ1-6
clone size: .
D gene: TRBD1
CDR3 length: 15
CDR3 DNA: TGTGCCAGCAGCGCCACCGGGACAGGGGATTCACCCCTCCACTTT
CDR3 protein: CASSATGTGDSPLHF

V gene: TRBV5-1
J gene: TRBJ2-6
clone size: .
D gene: .
CDR3 length: 15
CDR3 DNA: TGCGCCAGCAGCTTGGGCAGTTCCGGGGCCAACGTCCTGACTTTC
CDR3 protein: CASSLGSSGANVLTF

V gene: TRBV28
J gene: TRBJ2-6
clone size: .
D gene: TRBD1
CDR3 length: 17
CDR3 DNA: TGTGCCAGCAGTTGGGACAGGGGCCTCTCTGGGGCCAACGTCCTGACTTTC
CDR3 protein: CASSWDRGLSGANVLTF

V gene: TRBV25-1
J gene: TRBJ2-1
clone size: .
D gene: TRBD2
CDR3 length: 15
CDR3 DNA: TGTGCCAGCAGTGAAGCGGGGGGTCCCTACAATGAGCAGTTCTTC
CDR3 protein: CASSEAGGPYNEQFF

V gene: TRBV7-2
J gene: TRBJ2-1
clone size: .
D gene: TRBD2
CDR3 length: 15
CDR3 DNA: TGTGCCAGCAGCCACAAGACTAGCGGGAGTCAGGGGCAGTTCTTC
CDR3 protein: CASSHKTSGSQGQFF

V gene: TRBV11-2
J gene: TRBJ2-7
clone size: .
D gene: .
CDR3 length: 12
CDR3 DNA: TGTGCCAGCAGCTTAGAAGAGTACGAGCAGTACTTC
CDR3 protein: CASSLEEYEQYF

V gene: TRBV7-3
J gene: TRBJ2-2
clone size: .
D gene: TRBD1
CDR3 length: 17
CDR3 DNA: TGTGCCAGCAGCCCTGACAGGGGGCGGCCGAACACCGGGGAGCTGTTTTTT
CDR3 protein: CASSPDRGRPNTGELFF

V gene: TRBV5-1
J gene: TRBJ1-3
clone size: .
D gene: TRBD1
CDR3 length: 16
CDR3 DNA: TGCGCCAGCAGCTTGGTCGCGACAGGGGACGGAAACACCATATATTTT
CDR3 protein: CASSLVATGDGNTIYF

V gene: TRBV24-1
J gene: TRBJ1-2
clone size: .
D gene: TRBD1
CDR3 length: 16
CDR3 DNA: TGTGCCACCAGTGAAGGAAGGGGGCACGATAACTATGGCTACACCTTC
CDR3 protein: CATSEGRGHDNYGYTF

V gene: TRBV28
J gene: TRBJ1-4
clone size: once
D gene: .
CDR3 length: 14
CDR3 DNA: TGTGCCAGCAGTTTTCAGGCAACTAATGAAAAACTGTTTTTT
CDR3 protein: CASSFQATNEKLFF

V gene: TRBV18
J gene: TRBJ1-2
clone size: .
D gene: .
CDR3 length: 15
CDR3 DNA: TGTGCCAGCTCACCAGCTACCCTCCCAGGGCTTGGCTACACCTTC
CDR3 protein: CASSPATLPGLGYTF

V gene: TRBV19
J gene: TRBJ1-2
clone size: .
D gene: .
CDR3 length: 11
CDR3 DNA: TGTGCCAGTAGGACAGCTGATGGCTACACCTTC
CDR3 protein: CASRTADGYTF

V gene: TRBV28
J gene: TRBJ1-2
clone size: few
D gene: .
CDR3 length: 13
CDR3 DNA: TGTGCCAGCAACCGGGATCCAGCCTATGGCTACACCTTC
CDR3 protein: CASNRDPAYGYTF

V gene: TRBV19
J gene: TRBJ2-2
clone size: .
D gene: .
CDR3 length: 12
CDR3 DNA: TGTGCCAGTACCCCAGACACCGGGGAGCTGTTTTTT
CDR3 protein: CASTPDTGELFF

V gene: TRBV24-1
J gene: TRBJ2-5
clone size: .
D gene: .
CDR3 length: 14
CDR3 DNA: TGTGCCACCAGTGAACCGGACAGACAAGAGACCCAGTACTTC
CDR3 protein: CATSEPDRQETQYF

V gene: TRBV2
J gene: TRBJ2-6
clone size: once
D gene: .
CDR3 length: 15
CDR3 DNA: TGTGCCAGCAGTGAAAGGGGGTATGGGGCCAACGTCCTGACTTTC
CDR3 protein: CASSERGYGANVLTF

V gene: TRBV28
J gene: TRBJ1-1
clone size: many
D gene: .
CDR3 length: 12
CDR3 DNA: TGTGCCAGCACCCCCGGGTTGGGGAGGGCTTTCTTT
CDR3 protein: CASTPGLGRAFF

V gene: TRBV30
J gene: TRBJ2-5
clone size: .
D gene: .
CDR3 length: 15
CDR3 DNA: TGTGCCTGGGAGGGCCTAGGGGTCGGACAAGAGACCCAGTACTTC
CDR3 protein: CAWEGLGVGQETQYF

V gene: TRBV27
J gene: TRBJ2-1
clone size: .
D gene: .
CDR3 length: 13
CDR3 DNA: TGTGCCAGCAGTTCACGACCCCGGGGTGAGCAGTTCTTC
CDR3 protein: CASSSRPRGEQFF

V gene: TRBV15
J gene: TRBJ2-2
clone size: .
D gene: TRBD2
CDR3 length: 15
CDR3 DNA: TGTGCCACCGGAACGACGGGGGGGAACACCGGGGAGCTGTTTTTT
CDR3 protein: CATGTTGGNTGELFF

V gene: TRBV7-8
J gene: TRBJ2-6
clone size: .
D gene: TRBD1
CDR3 length: 13
CDR3 DNA: TGTGCCAGCAGCCGGACAGGTGGCAACGTCCTGACTTTC
CDR3 protein: CASSRTGGNVLTF

V gene: TRBV6-5
J gene: TRBJ1-2
clone size: .
D gene: .
CDR3 length: 13
CDR3 DNA: TGTGCCAGCAGTTACGAAGGCCGGGATGGCTACACCTTC
CDR3 protein: CASSYEGRDGYTF

V gene: TRBV19
J gene: TRBJ2-1
clone size: .
D gene: .
CDR3 length: 14
CDR3 DNA: TGTGCCAGTAGTATGACTAGCAGGGGTAATGAGCAGTTCTTC
CDR3 protein: CASSMTSRGNEQFF

V gene: TRBV7-7
J gene: TRBJ2-5
clone size: .
D gene: TRBD2
CDR3 length: 17
CDR3 DNA: TGTGCTAGCAGCCCGAAGTCGTTTAGCGGGAGTCAAGAGACCCAGTACTTC
CDR3 protein: CASSPKSFSGSQETQYF

V gene: TRBV27
J gene: TRBJ2-7
clone size: .
D gene: TRBD2
CDR3 length: 15
CDR3 DNA: TGTGCCAGCTCTCCTCTTAGCGGGAACCAGGGCGAGCAGTACTTC
CDR3 protein: CASSPLSGNQGEQYF

V gene: TRBV11-3
J gene: TRBJ2-1
clone size: .
D gene: .
CDR3 length: 14
CDR3 DNA: TGTGCCAGCAGCTTAGATCTGACAGTCAATGAGCAGTTCTTC
CDR3 protein: CASSLDLTVNEQFF

V gene: TRBV12-3/TRBV12-4
J gene: TRBJ1-1
clone size: .
D gene: TRBD1
CDR3 length: 13
CDR3 DNA: TGTGCCAGCAGAAGGGGGCAGGGCACTGAAGCTTTCTTT
CDR3 protein: CASRRGQGTEAFF

V gene: TRBV27
J gene: TRBJ2-7
clone size: .
D gene: TRBD2
CDR3 length: 16
CDR3 DNA: TGTGCCAGCAGTTTAGGACGAGCGGGAGGACGATACGAGCAGTACTTC
CDR3 protein: CASSLGRAGGRYEQYF

V gene: TRBV9
J gene: TRBJ1-1
clone size: .
D gene: .
CDR3 length: 13
CDR3 DNA: TGTGCCAGCAGCGCCCGGGTCAAGACTGAAGCTTTCTTT
CDR3 protein: CASSARVKTEAFF

V gene: TRBV2
J gene: TRBJ1-1
clone size: .
D gene: TRBD1
CDR3 length: 16
CDR3 DNA: TGTGCCAGCAGACTACAGGGGAGGAAGGTAAACACTGAAGCTTTCTTT
CDR3 protein: CASRLQGRKVNTEAFF

V gene: TRBV11-3
J gene: TRBJ1-6
clone size: .
D gene: TRBD1
CDR3 length: 13
CDR3 DNA: TGTGCCAGCAGCCCCCGGACAGGATCACCCCTCCACTTT
CDR3 protein: CASSPRTGSPLHF

V gene: TRBV14
J gene: TRBJ2-2
clone size: .
D gene: .
CDR3 length: 16
CDR3 DNA: TGTGCCAGCAGCCACGCGGCGACTAGGGCTCCCGGGGAGCTGTTTTTT
CDR3 protein: CASSHAATRAPGELFF

V gene: TRBV30
J gene: TRBJ2-2
clone size: few
D gene: TRBD2
CDR3 length: 14
CDR3 DNA: TGTGCCTGGACCGGGACTAGCGATTCCGGGGAGCTGTTTTTT
CDR3 protein: CAWTGTSDSGELFF

V gene: TRBV30
J gene: TRBJ1-2
clone size: few
D gene: .
CDR3 length: 13
CDR3 DNA: TGTGCCCGGCACTTAGAGGGTGGCTATGGCTACACCTTC
CDR3 protein: CARHLEGGYGYTF

V gene: TRBV15
J gene: TRBJ1-2
clone size: once
D gene: .
CDR3 length: 13
CDR3 DNA: TGTGCCACCAGCAGAGATCTCGTTAAAGGCTACACCTTC
CDR3 protein: CATSRDLVKGYTF

V gene: TRBV10-3
J gene: TRBJ2-7
clone size: .
D gene: TRBD2
CDR3 length: 12
CDR3 DNA: TGTGCCATCAGCCGGGAGGGCTACGAGCAGTACTTC
CDR3 protein: CAISREGYEQYF

V gene: TRBV7-3
J gene: TRBJ2-1
clone size: .
D gene: TRBD2
CDR3 length: 16
CDR3 DNA: TGTGCCAGCAGCTTAGATTCCGCGGGGGTAGTCAATGAGCAGTTCTTC
CDR3 protein: CASSLDSAGVVNEQFF

V gene: TRBV27
J gene: TRBJ2-5
clone size: .
D gene: TRBD2
CDR3 length: 15
CDR3 DNA: TGTGCCAGCAGTTTTTTTGCGGGGGGCCGGGAGACCCAGTACTTC
CDR3 protein: CASSFFAGGRETQYF

V gene: TRBV19
J gene: TRBJ1-5
clone size: once
D gene: .
CDR3 length: 16
CDR3 DNA: TGTGCCAGTAAGGAGGGTAGGGGTTTTGTCAATCAGCCCCAGCATTTT
CDR3 protein: CASKEGRGFVNQPQHF

V gene: TRBV7-9
J gene: TRBJ2-1
clone size: .
D gene: TRBD2
CDR3 length: 14
CDR3 DNA: TGTGCCAGCACCCTCAGCGGGACCTACAATGAGCAGTTCTTC
CDR3 protein: CASTLSGTYNEQFF

V gene: TRBV19
J gene: TRBJ1-1
clone size: .
D gene: .
CDR3 length: 13
CDR3 DNA: TGTGCCAGTAGTAAAGGGGGGAACACTGAAGCTTTCTTT
CDR3 protein: CASSKGGNTEAFF

V gene: TRBV30
J gene: TRBJ1-4
clone size: .
D gene: TRBD1
CDR3 length: 15
CDR3 DNA: TGTGCCTGGAGTGTACCGACAGGGGCGGGTGAAAAACTGTTTTTT
CDR3 protein: CAWSVPTGAGEKLFF

V gene: TRBV6-2/TRBV6-3
J gene: TRBJ1-3
clone size: .
D gene: .
CDR3 length: 12
CDR3 DNA: TGTGCCAGCAGTTGGGGCGAAAACACCATATATTTT
CDR3 protein: CASSWGENTIYF

V gene: TRBV30
J gene: TRBJ1-5
clone size: .
D gene: TRBD1
CDR3 length: 14
CDR3 DNA: TGTGCCTTGAGACAAACAGGGGGTAATCAGCCCCAGCATTTT
CDR3 protein: CALRQTGGNQPQHF

V gene: TRBV6-5
J gene: TRBJ2-7
clone size: .
D gene: .
CDR3 length: 15
CDR3 DNA: TGTGCCAGCAGTTCTCCTACAGGGTCATCCTACGAGCAGTACTTC
CDR3 protein: CASSSPTGSSYEQYF